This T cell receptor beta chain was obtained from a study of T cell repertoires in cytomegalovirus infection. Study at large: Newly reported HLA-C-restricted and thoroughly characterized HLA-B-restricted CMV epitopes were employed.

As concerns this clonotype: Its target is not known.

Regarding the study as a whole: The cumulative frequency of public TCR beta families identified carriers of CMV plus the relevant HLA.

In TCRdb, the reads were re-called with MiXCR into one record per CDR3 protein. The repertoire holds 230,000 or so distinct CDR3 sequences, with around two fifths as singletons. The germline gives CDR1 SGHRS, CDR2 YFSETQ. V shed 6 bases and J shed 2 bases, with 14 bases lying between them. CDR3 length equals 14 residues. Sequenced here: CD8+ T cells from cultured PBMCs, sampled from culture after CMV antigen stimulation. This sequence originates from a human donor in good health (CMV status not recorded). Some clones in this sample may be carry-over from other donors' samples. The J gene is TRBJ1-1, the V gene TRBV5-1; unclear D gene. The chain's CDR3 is CASTVYPENTEAFF. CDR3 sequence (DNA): TGCGCCAGCACCGTGTACCCGGAAAACACTGAAGCTTTCTTT.